One sample yielded the 6 T cell receptor beta chains listed below, sequenced in a study of blood T cell repertoires in COVID-19 (dated by TCRdb to 2019 to 2021). Receptor libraries were prepared by the immunoSEQ multiplex PCR assay. What TCRdb holds here is the immuneACCESS table cut down to in-frame rearrangements. Part of the clones is not present; checked against another copy, under half of the missing clones reflect an unresolved V gene, and the others are unexplained. In all, the sample holds 100,000 to 150,000 clones, and 60% to 80% of those were seen once. The ten top clones hold around 5.2% of the sample. Material: peripheral blood. The receptors here all came from a man aged 55 to 70 with acute or convalescent COVID-19.

The gene calls are TRBV19 and TRBJ2-2, with 8 bases matching TRBD1. From germline, CDR1 is LNHDA and CDR2 SQIVND (reference sequence). V lost 6 bases to trimming and J lost 6 bases; unmatched junction nucleotides: 9. The CDR3 has 15 amino acids. CDR3 DNA sequence: TGTGCCAGTAGCAGCGGACAGGGTTGGTCCGGGGAGCTGTTTTTT. This gives the protein CASSSGQGWSGELFF.

Only a few counts were recorded for this clone. Within the sample, other DNA sequences also encode this same CDR3. The chain is built from TRBV12-3 or TRBV12-4 and TRBJ2-1; maybe TRBD2 (6 bases). V was pared by 2 bases and J by 6 bases, with 8 bases between. This CDR3 has 13 amino acids. DNA for the CDR3: TGTGCCAGCAGTTTAAGTAGCGGCAATGAGCAGTTCTTC. Translated: CASSLSSGNEQFF.

J is TRBJ2-2 and V is TRBV6-5; no reliable D call. Germline CDR1 and CDR2: MNHEY and SVGAGI. This CDR3 is built from 12 residues. Trimming removed 6 bases at V and 6 bases at J, with 8 bases between. CDR3 DNA sequence: TGTGCCAGCAGCATCCGCGCCGGGGAGCTGTTTTTT. This codes for CASSIRAGELFF.

The rearrangement joins TRBV5-3 to TRBJ2-2; 9 bases are a match to TRBD2. TRBV5-3 is an ORF for which the function is uncertain. The CDR3 covers 16 residues. Germline trimming cut 1 base from V and 3 bases from J; bases unmatched to any gene: 4. CDR3 nucleotides: TGTGCCAGAAGCTTGTTAGCGGGGGTTGACACCGGGGAGCTGTTTTTT. Translation: CARSLLAGVDTGELFF.

The J gene is TRBJ2-3, the V gene TRBV11-2; 9 bases agree with TRBD2. The germline CDR1 and CDR2 sequences are SGHAT and FQNNGV. This CDR3 contains 15 residues. The junction had 4 bases not matched to a gene; V was cut back by 2 bases and J by 4 bases. DNA for the CDR3: TGTGCCAGCAGCTTATTTAGCGGGGGATCAGATACGCAGTATTTT. This translates into CASSLFSGGSDTQYF.

This clone was seen a single time. The chain recombines TRBV27 with TRBJ1-2; 11 positions match TRBD1. Germline CDR1 and CDR2: MNHEY and SMNVEV (reference sequence). The V and J ends lost 6 bases and 7 bases, in that order; junction bases with no gene match: 1. The CDR3 has 12 amino acids. CDR3: CASRGQGGGYTF. Written as DNA, the CDR3 is TGTGCCAGCAGGGGACAGGGGGGTGGCTACACCTTC.